This entry features one TCR beta chain sequence. This specimen comes from a study of blood T cell repertoires in COVID-19. Looking at the study overall: COVID-19 samples collected from the United States, Italy and Spain covered acute and convalescent phases. Sample material is recorded as cDNA or gDNA derived from T cells, B-cell-depleted T cells, or PBMCs.

Authors' methods: Amplifying reference gene primers gave estimates of nucleated cell counts. Sequenced by immunoSEQ multiplex PCR; TCRdb stores in-frame clones only, minus some. The V and J calls and clone size were taken over from that table, and D and trimming were inferred from the DNA. The sample holds some 240,000 clones, 65% to 90% seen once. There are 15 residues in the CDR3. The V gene lost 5 bases and the J gene lost 0 bases, with 14 bases spanning the gap. Germline V gene data show CDR1 as MDHEN and CDR2 as SYDVKM. Sequencing used peripheral blood. J is TRBJ2-7 and V is TRBV28; no clear D. This receptor was obtained from a man aged 45-60 years with active or convalescent COVID-19. CDR3 loop: CASSPPPGTSYEQYF. The CDR3 coding sequence is TGTGCCAGCAGTCCCCCCCCAGGCACCTCCTACGAGCAGTACTTC.